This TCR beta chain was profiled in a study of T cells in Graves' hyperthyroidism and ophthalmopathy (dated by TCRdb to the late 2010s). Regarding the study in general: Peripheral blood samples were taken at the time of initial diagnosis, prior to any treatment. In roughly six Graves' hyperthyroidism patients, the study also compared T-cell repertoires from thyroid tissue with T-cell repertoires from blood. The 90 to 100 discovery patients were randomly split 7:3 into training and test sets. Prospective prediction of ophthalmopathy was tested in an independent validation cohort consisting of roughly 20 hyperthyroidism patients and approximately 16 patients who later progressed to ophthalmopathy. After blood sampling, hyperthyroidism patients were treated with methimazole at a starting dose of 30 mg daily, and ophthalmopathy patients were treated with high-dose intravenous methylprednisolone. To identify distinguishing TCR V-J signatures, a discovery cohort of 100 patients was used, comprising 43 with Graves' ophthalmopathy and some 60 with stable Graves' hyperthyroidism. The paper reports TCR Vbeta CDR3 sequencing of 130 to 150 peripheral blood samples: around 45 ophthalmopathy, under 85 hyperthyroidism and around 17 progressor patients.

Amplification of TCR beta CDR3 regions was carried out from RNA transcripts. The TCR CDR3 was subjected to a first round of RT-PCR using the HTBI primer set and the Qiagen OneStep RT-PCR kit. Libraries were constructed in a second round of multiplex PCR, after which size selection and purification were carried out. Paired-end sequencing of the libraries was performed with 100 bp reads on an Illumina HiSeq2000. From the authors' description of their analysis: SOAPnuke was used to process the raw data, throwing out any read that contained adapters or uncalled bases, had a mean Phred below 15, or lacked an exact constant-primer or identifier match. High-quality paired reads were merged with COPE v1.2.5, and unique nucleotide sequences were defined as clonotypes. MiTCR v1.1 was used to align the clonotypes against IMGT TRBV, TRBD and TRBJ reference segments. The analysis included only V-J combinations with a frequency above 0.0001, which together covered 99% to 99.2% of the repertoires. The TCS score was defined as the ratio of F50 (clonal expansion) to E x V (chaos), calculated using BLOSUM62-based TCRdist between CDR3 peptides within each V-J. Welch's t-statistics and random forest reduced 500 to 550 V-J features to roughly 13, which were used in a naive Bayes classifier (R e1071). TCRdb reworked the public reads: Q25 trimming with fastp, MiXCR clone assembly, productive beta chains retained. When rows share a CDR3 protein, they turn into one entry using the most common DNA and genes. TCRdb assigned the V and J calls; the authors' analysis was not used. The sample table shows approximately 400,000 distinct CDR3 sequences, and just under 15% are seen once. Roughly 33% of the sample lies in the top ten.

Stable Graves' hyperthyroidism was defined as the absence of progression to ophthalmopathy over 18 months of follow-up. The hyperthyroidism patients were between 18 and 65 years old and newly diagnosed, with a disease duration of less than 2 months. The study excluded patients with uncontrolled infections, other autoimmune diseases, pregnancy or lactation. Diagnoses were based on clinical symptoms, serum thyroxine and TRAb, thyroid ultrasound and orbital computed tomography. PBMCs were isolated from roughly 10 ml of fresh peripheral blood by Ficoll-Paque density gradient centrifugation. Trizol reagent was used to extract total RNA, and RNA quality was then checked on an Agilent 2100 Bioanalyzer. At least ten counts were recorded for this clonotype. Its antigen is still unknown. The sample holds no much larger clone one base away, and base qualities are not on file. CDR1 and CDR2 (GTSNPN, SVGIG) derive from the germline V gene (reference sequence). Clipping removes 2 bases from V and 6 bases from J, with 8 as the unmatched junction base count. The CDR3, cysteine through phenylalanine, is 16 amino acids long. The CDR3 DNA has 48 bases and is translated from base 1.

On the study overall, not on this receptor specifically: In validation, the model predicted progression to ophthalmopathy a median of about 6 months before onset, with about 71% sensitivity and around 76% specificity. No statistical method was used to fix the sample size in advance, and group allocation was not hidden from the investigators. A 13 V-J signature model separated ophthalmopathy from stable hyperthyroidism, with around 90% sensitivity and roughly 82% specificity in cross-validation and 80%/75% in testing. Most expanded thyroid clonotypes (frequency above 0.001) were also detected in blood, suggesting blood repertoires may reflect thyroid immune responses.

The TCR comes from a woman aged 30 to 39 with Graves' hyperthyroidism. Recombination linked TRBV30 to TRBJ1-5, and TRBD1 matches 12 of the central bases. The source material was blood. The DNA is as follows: TGTGCCTGGAGTCCCCCCGGGACAGGGGGCGGTCAGCCCCAGCATTTT. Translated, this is CAWSPPGTGGGQPQHF.